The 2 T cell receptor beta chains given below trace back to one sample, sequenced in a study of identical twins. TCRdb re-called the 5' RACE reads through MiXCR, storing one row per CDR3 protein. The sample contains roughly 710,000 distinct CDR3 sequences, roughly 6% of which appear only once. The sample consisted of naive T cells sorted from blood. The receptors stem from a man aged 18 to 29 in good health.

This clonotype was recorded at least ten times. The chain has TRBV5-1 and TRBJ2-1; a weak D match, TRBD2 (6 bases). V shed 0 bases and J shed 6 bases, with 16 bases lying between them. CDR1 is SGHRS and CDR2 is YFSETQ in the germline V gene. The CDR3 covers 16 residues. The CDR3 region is CASSLEWGVVTNEQFF. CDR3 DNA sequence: TGCGCCAGCAGCTTGGAGTGGGGGGTTGTTACCAATGAGCAGTTCTTC.

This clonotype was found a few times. The CDR3 loop is CASSLEAQAGELFF. CDR3 coding DNA: TGTGCCAGCAGTTTAGAGGCTCAGGCCGGGGAGCTGTTTTTT. J is TRBJ2-2 and V is TRBV12-3 or TRBV12-4; D is unresolved. CDR3 size: 14 residues. V lost 1 base and J lost 6, with 9 bases in between.